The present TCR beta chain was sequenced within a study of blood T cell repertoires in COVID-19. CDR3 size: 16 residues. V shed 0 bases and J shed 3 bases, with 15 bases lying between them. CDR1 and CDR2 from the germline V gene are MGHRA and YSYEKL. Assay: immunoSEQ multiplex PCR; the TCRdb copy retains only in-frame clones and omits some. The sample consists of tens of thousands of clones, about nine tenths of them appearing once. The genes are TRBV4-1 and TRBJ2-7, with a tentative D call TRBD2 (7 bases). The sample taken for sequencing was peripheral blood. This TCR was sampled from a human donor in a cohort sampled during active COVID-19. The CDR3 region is CASSQEVRGRNYEQYF. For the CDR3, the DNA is TGCGCCAGCAGCCAAGAGGTGCGGGGGCGGAACTACGAGCAGTACTTC.